This entry lists 14 T cell receptor beta chains sequenced from one sample in a study of blood T cell repertoires in COVID-19. Generated by immunoSEQ multiplex PCR, the TCRdb table keeps only in-frame clones and is missing some. Among under 150,000 clones listed, around 91% were seen once. Specimen: peripheral blood. These receptor sequences come from a woman aged 55-70 years with active COVID-19.

The V call is TRBV29-1, the J call TRBJ2-1; a weak D match, TRBD2 (5 bases). CDR3 size: 11 residues. Trimming shortened V by 4 bases and J by 8 bases, and 9 bases separated the two germline ends. Germline lookup yields CDR1 SQVTM and CDR2 ANQGSEA. CDR3 region: CSVGGDYEQFF. The CDR3 DNA sequence: TGCAGCGTTGGGGGAGACTATGAGCAGTTCTTC.

This clone was recorded only once. The chain joins TRBV28 to TRBJ2-7; D is ambiguous. CDR1 and CDR2 from the germline V gene are MDHEN and SYDVKM. The CDR3 loop spans 13 amino acids. Trimming took off 1 base at V and 5 bases at J, with 9 bases between the two ends. The CDR3 DNA follows: TGTGCCAGCAGTTTATCAGTCACCGACGAGCAGTACTTC. This codes for CASSLSVTDEQYF.

This chain uses TRBV5-1 with TRBJ2-1; 13 bases align to TRBD2. CDR1 is SGHRS, CDR2 YFSETQ, per germline. V lost 5 bases, J lost 5 bases, and 4 bases stayed unmatched. The length of the CDR3 is 15 residues. CDR3 sequence: CASSTGTSGNNEQFF. In nucleotides, the CDR3 is TGCGCCAGCAGTACCGGGACTAGCGGGAACAATGAGCAGTTCTTC.

The CDR3 is CASSIRAGNPPPSYEQYF. CDR3 DNA sequence: TGTGCCAGCAGCATAAGGGCAGGGAACCCTCCACCATCCTACGAGCAGTACTTC. This sequence joins TRBV21-1 and TRBJ2-7; the table assigns TRBD1, which was not confirmed against the DNA. TRBV21-1 is termed a pseudogene. The CDR3 totals 18 residues.

V gene TRBV6-2 or TRBV6-3 combines with J gene TRBJ2-3, with TRBD2 identical over 7 bases. The length of the CDR3 is 14 residues. Germline loops: CDR1 MNHEY, CDR2 SVGEGT. V lost 5 bases to trimming and J lost 4 bases; unmatched junction nucleotides: 6. DNA for the CDR3: TGTGCCAGCAGTGGGACTAACGGGGCAGATACGCAGTATTTT. Translating it yields CASSGTNGADTQYF.

The chain carries TRBV7-2 and TRBJ2-5; TRBD2 matches at 8 bases. V dropped 5 bases and J dropped 11; count of bases not matched to a gene: 10. CDR3 length equals 13 residues. Germline values: CDR1 SGHTA, CDR2 FQGNSA. The CDR3 region has the DNA TGTGCCAGCAGCCAGGGACTAGACAGGACGCAGTACTTC. Translating it yields CASSQGLDRTQYF.

The chain joins TRBV19 to TRBJ1-6; perhaps TRBD1 as D (6 bases). This CDR3 spans 14 amino acids. CDR1 and CDR2 from the germline V gene are LNHDA and SQIVND (reference sequence). V lost 5 bases, J lost 7 bases, and 12 bases lay in between. CDR3 sequence reads: CASSDDRRNSPLHF. In nucleotides, the CDR3 is TGTGCCAGTAGTGACGACAGGAGAAATTCACCCCTCCACTTT.

This chain joins TRBV12-3 or TRBV12-4 and TRBJ2-5; D is perhaps TRBD2 (6 bases). The V end was cut by 5 bases, the J end by 5 bases, with 9 bases between. The CDR3 has 12 residues. The CDR3 region is CASSRAGETQYF. Here the CDR3 DNA reads TGTGCCAGCAGTCGGGCGGGGGAGACCCAGTACTTC.

CDR3 nucleotides: TGTGCCAGCTATAGCGGGAGCACAGATACGCAGTATTTT. Encoded protein: CASYSGSTDTQYF. The chain has TRBV28 and TRBJ2-3; 7 positions agree with TRBD2. The V segment lost 8 bases and the J segment 0 bases; nucleotides outside the gene matches: 2. The CDR3 is made up of 13 amino acids. The germline V gene encodes CDR1 MDHEN and CDR2 SYDVKM.

CDR3 in DNA: TGTGCCAGCAGCCTAATCGGACAGGCGTACGAGCAGTACTTC. Translated, it gives CASSLIGQAYEQYF. V usage is TRBV3-1 (or the pseudogene TRBV3-2) and J usage is TRBJ2-7; 7 bases line up with TRBD1. Germline V gene sequence: CDR1 LGHDT, CDR2 YNNKEL (reference sequence). There are 14 residues in the CDR3. The V and J ends lost 4 bases and 4 bases, in that order; junction bases with no gene match: 7.

CDR3 region: CASSSDSLGEAFF. The CDR3 DNA is TGCGCCAGCAGTTCGGACAGTCTTGGTGAAGCTTTCTTT. The chain joins TRBV10-1 to TRBJ1-1; a weak D match, TRBD1 (6 bases). Germline CDR1 and CDR2: WNHNN and SYGVQD (reference sequence). V was trimmed by 5 bases and J by 7 bases, leaving 14 bases between them. The CDR3 covers 13 residues.

V gene TRBV5-6 combines with J gene TRBJ2-1; perhaps TRBD2 as D (7 bases). The CDR3 consists of 16 residues. Germline CDR1 SGHDT, CDR2 YYEEEE. Trimming left V 1 base short and J 7 bases short, with 18 bases between. CDR3 protein: CASSLSPYREGNEQFF. As DNA, the CDR3 is TGTGCCAGCAGCTTGTCACCATACAGGGAGGGGAATGAGCAGTTCTTC. Drawing the rest from reference TRBV5-6 and TRBJ2-1, the complete variable domain is DAGVTQSPTHLIKTRGQQVTLRCSPKSGHDTVSWYQQALGQGPQFIFQYYEEEERQRGNFPDRFSGHQFPNYSSELNVNALLLGDSALYLCASSLSPYREGNEQFFGPGTRLTVL.

The chain joins TRBV4-2 to TRBJ1-1; weak D call: TRBD1 (6 bases). The CDR3 has 15 residues. Between the trimmed V and J ends, which lost 1 base and 1 base, there was a span of 10 bases. CDR1 and CDR2 from the germline V gene are LGHNA and YNFKEQ. CDR3 sequence: CASSQAAQGNTEAFF. CDR3 bases: TGTGCCAGCAGCCAAGCAGCACAGGGGAACACTGAAGCTTTCTTT.

The chain joins TRBV4-1 to TRBJ2-5; 12 nucleotides line up with TRBD2. The CDR3 length is 17 residues. The trim removed 0 bases at V and 4 bases at J, leaving 6 bases unmatched. The V gene's germline CDR1 is MGHRA and CDR2 YSYEKL. The CDR3 sequence: CASSQDWTSGKGETQYF. CDR3 coding DNA: TGCGCCAGCAGCCAAGATTGGACTAGCGGGAAGGGAGAGACCCAGTACTTC.